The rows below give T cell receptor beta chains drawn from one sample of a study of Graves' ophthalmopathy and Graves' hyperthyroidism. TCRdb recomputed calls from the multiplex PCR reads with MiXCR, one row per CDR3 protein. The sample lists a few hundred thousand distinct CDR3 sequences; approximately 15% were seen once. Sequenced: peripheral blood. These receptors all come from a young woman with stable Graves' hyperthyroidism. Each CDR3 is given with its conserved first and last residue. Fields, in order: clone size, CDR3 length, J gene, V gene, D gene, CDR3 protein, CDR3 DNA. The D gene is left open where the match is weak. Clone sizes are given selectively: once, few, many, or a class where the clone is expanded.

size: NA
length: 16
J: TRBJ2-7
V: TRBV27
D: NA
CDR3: CASSSRRGGVSYEQYF
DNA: TGTGCCAGCAGTTCCCGTAGGGGGGGGGTCTCGTACGAGCAGTACTTC

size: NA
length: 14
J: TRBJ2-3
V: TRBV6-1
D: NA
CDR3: CASSHRVSTDTQYF
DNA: TGTGCCAGCAGCCACAGGGTGAGCACAGATACGCAGTATTTT

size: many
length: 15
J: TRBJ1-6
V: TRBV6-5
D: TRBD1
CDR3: CASSIRTGAASPLHF
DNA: TGTGCCAGCAGTATACGGACAGGGGCAGCGTCACCCCTCCACTTT

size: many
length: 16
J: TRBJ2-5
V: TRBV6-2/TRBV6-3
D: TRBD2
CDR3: CASSYEGRGARETQYF
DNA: TGTGCCAGCAGTTACGAGGGGCGGGGGGCTCGTGAGACCCAGTACTTC

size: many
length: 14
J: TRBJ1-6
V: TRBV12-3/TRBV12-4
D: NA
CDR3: CASSSDSNNSPLHF
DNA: TGTGCCAGCAGTTCGGACAGTAATAATTCACCCCTCCACTTT

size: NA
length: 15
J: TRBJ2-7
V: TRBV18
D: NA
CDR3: CASSPRDSGLYEQYF
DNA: TGTGCCAGCTCACCGCGGGACAGTGGACTCTACGAGCAGTACTTC

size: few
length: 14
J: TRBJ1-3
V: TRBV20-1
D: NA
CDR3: CSASLWDSGNTIYF
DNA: TGCAGTGCTAGCCTCTGGGACTCTGGAAACACCATATATTTT

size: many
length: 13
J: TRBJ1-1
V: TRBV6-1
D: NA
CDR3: CASSEFRDTEAFF
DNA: TGTGCCAGCAGTGAGTTCAGAGACACTGAAGCTTTCTTT

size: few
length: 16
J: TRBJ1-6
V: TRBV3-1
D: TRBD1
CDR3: CASSPFQGVSSSPLHF
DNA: TGTGCCAGCAGCCCTTTCCAGGGGGTGAGCTCTTCACCCCTCCACTTT

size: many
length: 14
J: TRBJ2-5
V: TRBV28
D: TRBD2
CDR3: CASSLPGLAEDKYF
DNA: TGTGCCAGCAGTTTGCCGGGACTAGCGGAGGACAAGTACTTC

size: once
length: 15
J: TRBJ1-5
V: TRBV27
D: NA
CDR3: CASSLNPGGHQPQHF
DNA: TGTGCCAGCAGTTTAAACCCCGGTGGGCATCAGCCCCAGCATTTT

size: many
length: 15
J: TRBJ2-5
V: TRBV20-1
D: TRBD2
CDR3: CSAPAGRGFLGPQYF
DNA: TGCAGTGCCCCCGCCGGGCGGGGGTTCCTCGGGCCCCAGTACTTC

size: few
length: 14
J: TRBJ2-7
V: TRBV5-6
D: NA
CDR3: CAGSSRVSTYEQYF
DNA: TGTGCCGGCAGCTCCAGGGTATCGACCTACGAGCAGTACTTC

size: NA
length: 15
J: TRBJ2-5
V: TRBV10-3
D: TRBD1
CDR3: CAISVGQATGETQYF
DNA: TGTGCCATCAGTGTAGGACAGGCCACCGGTGAGACCCAGTACTTC

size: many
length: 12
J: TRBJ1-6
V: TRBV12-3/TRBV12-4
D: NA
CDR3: CASSPSNSPLHF
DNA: TGTGCCAGCAGTCCGTCCAATTCACCCCTCCACTTT

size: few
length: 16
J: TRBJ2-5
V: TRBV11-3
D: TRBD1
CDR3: CASSLEGTEIQETQYF
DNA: TGTGCCAGCAGCTTAGAGGGGACAGAAATACAAGAGACCCAGTACTTC

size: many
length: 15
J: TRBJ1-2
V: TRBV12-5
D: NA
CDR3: CASGLDTRQDYGYTF
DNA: TGTGCTAGTGGTTTGGATACTCGACAGGACTATGGCTACACCTTC

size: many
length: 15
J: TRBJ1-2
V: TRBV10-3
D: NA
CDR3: CATWDRDKPYYGYTF
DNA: TGTGCCACTTGGGACCGGGACAAACCTTACTATGGCTACACCTTC

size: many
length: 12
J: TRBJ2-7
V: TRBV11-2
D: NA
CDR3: CASIGRPYEQYF
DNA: TGTGCCAGCATAGGCAGGCCCTACGAGCAGTACTTC

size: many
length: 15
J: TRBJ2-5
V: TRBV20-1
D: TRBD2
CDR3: CSAKVPSGWVTTQYF
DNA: TGCAGTGCTAAGGTTCCTAGCGGATGGGTAACGACCCAGTACTTC

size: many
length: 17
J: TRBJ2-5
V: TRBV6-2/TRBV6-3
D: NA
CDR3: CASSYVAGGNYKGTQYF
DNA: TGTGCCAGCAGTTACGTCGCTGGGGGTAATTATAAGGGGACCCAGTACTTC

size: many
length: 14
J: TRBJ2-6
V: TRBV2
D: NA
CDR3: CASSAAGGANVLTF
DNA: TGTGCCAGCAGTGCCGCCGGGGGGGCCAACGTCCTGACTTTC

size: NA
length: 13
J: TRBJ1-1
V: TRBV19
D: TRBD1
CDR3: CASSRGTGGFTFF
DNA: TGTGCCAGTAGTAGGGGGACAGGGGGCTTCACTTTCTTT

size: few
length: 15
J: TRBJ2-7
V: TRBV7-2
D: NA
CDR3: CASSLVALGAYEQYF
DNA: TGTGCCAGCAGCTTAGTGGCTCTAGGGGCATACGAGCAGTACTTC

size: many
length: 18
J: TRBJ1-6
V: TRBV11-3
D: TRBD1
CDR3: CASSLGKGQDYYNSPLHF
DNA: TGTGCCAGCAGCTTAGGGAAAGGACAGGATTATTATAATTCACCCCTCCACTTT

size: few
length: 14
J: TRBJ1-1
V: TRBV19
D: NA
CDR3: CASSISGPNTEAFF
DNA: TGTGCCAGTAGTATATCAGGGCCGAACACTGAAGCTTTCTTT

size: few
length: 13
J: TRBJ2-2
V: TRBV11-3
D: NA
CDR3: CASSLTLTGELFF
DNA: TGTGCCAGCAGTCTTACCCTCACCGGGGAGCTGTTTTTT

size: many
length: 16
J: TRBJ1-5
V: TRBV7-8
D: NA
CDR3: CASSLNPGTVNQPQHF
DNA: TGTGCCAGCAGCTTAAACCCCGGGACGGTAAATCAGCCCCAGCATTTT

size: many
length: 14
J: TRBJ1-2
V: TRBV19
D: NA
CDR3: CASSSGGSGYGYTF
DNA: TGTGCCAGTAGCTCCGGGGGGTCCGGATATGGCTACACCTTC

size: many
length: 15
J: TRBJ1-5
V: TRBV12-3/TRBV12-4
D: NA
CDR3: CASSFYSTDNQPQHF
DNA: TGTGCCAGCAGTTTTTATTCGACAGACAATCAGCCCCAGCATTTT

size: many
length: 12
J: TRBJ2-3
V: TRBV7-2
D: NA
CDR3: CASTRETDTQYF
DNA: TGTGCCAGCACCAGAGAAACAGATACGCAGTATTTT

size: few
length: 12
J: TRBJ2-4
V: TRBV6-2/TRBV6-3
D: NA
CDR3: CASSSAVRVKYF
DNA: TGTGCCAGCAGTTCGGCAGTTCGGGTTAAGTACTTC

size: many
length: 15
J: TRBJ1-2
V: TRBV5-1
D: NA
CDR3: CASSHRRQKTSGYTF
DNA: TGCGCCAGCAGCCATAGAAGACAGAAGACGTCCGGCTACACCTTC

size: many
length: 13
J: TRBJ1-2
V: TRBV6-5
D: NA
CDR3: CASRIQGTSGYTF
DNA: TGTGCCAGCAGGATCCAGGGTACGAGTGGCTACACCTTC

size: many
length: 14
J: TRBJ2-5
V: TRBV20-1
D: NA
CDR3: CSASPPAPQETQYF
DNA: TGCAGTGCTAGTCCGCCGGCACCGCAAGAGACCCAGTACTTC

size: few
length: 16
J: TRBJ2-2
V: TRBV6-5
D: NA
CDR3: CASSYATGSSTGELFF
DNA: TGTGCCAGCAGTTACGCGACCGGTTCCTCAACCGGGGAGCTGTTTTTT

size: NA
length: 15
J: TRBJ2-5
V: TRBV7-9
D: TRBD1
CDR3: CASSFRQGRKETQYF
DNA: TGTGCCAGCAGCTTCCGACAGGGGCGTAAAGAGACCCAGTACTTC

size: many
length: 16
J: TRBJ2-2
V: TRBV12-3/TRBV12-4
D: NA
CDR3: CASSLGRPGGTGELFF
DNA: TGTGCCAGCAGCCTTGGGAGGCCGGGTGGGACCGGGGAGCTGTTTTTT

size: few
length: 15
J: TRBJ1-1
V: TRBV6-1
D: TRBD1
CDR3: CASSPWQGADTEAFF
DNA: TGTGCCAGCAGCCCCTGGCAGGGGGCGGACACTGAAGCTTTCTTT

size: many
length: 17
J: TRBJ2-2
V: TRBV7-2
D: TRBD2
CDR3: CASSVSGGVSNTGELFF
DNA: TGTGCCAGCAGCGTTAGCGGGGGGGTTTCGAACACCGGGGAGCTGTTTTTT

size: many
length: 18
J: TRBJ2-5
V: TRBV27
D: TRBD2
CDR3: CASQGLAGGNLLQETQYF
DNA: TGTGCCAGCCAGGGACTAGCGGGGGGGAACTTACTGCAAGAGACCCAGTACTTC

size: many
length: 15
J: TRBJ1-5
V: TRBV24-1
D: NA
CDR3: CATSDRGRSNQPQHF
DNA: TGTGCCACCAGTGATCGGGGCCGGAGCAATCAGCCCCAGCATTTT

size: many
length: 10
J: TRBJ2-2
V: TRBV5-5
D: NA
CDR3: CASSLGELFF
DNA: TGTGCCAGCAGCTTGGGGGAGCTGTTTTTT

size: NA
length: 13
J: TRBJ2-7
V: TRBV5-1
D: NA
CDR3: CASSTEGLREQYF
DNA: TGCGCCAGCAGCACGGAGGGCCTCCGAGAGCAGTACTTC

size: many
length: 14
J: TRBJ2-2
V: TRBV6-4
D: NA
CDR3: CASSEGTLTGELFF
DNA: TGTGCCAGCAGTGAAGGGACGCTTACCGGGGAGCTGTTTTTT

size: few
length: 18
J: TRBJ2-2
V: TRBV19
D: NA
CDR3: CASSIRGTSPEGTGELFF
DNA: TGTGCCAGTAGTATCCGGGGGACCTCACCTGAAGGCACCGGGGAGCTGTTTTTT

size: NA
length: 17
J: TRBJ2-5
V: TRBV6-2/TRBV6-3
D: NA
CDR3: CASSYFNQREWEETQYF
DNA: TGTGCCAGCAGTTACTTTAACCAAAGGGAGTGGGAAGAGACCCAGTACTTC

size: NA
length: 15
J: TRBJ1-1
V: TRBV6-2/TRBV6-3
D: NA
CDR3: CASVGGQSMNTEAFF
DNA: TGTGCCAGCGTAGGTGGGCAATCCATGAACACTGAAGCTTTCTTT

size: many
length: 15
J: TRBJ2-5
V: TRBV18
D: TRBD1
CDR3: CASSLGTGRTETQYF
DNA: TGTGCCAGCTCACTTGGGACAGGGAGAACAGAGACCCAGTACTTC

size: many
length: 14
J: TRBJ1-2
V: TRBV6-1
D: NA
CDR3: CASKQGQGIGGYTF
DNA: TGTGCCAGCAAGCAAGGGCAGGGGATTGGGGGCTACACCTTC

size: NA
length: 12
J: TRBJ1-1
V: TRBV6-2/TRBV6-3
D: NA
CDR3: CASSLGLTDAFF
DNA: TGTGCCAGCAGTCTCGGACTCACTGATGCTTTCTTT

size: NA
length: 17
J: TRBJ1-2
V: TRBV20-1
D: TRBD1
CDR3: CSAPGGGQGAIGYGYTF
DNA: TGCAGTGCCCCGGGCGGGGGACAGGGGGCCATTGGCTATGGCTACACCTTC

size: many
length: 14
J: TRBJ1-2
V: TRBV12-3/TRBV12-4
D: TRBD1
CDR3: CASTLTGGDYGYTF
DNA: TGTGCCAGCACCTTGACAGGGGGCGACTATGGCTACACCTTC

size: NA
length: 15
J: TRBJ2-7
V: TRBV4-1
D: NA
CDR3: CASSQPRGGQYEQYF
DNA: TGCGCCAGCAGCCAACCAAGGGGGGGTCAGTACGAGCAGTACTTC